A single TCR beta chain is shown here with its context. Sequencing targeted expressed TCRB transcripts, as all isolated RNA had been reverse transcribed. Sequenced by immunoSEQ multiplex PCR; TCRdb stores in-frame clones only, minus some. This sample carries about 320,000 clones, approximately 15% of them seen once, and the ten largest clones take over 5.5%. This specimen comes from a study of beta chain features in type 1 diabetes. The CDR3 is 15 amino acids. Germline values: CDR1 ENHRY, CDR2 SYGVKD. The chain couples TRBV10-3 to TRBJ1-6; unclear D gene. Sample: central memory CD4+ T cells from blood. The TCR comes from a man aged 25 to 40 in good health. The CDR3 reads CATGISDESNSPLHF. In DNA form, the CDR3 reads TGTGCGACGGGTATTTCTGACGAGTCGAATTCACCCCTCCACTTT.